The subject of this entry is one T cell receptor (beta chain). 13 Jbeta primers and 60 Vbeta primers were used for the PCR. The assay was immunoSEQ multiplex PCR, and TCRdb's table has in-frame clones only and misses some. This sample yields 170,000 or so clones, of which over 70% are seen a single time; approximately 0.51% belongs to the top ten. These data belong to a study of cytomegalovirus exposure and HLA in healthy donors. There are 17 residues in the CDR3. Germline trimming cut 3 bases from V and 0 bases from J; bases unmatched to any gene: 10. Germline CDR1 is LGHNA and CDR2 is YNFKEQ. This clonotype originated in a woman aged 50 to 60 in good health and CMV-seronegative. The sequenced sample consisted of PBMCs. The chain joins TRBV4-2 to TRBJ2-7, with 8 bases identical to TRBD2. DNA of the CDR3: TGTGCCAGCAGCCAGTCACTCTTAGCGGGGATCTCCTACGAGCAGTACTTC. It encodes CASSQSLLAGISYEQYF.